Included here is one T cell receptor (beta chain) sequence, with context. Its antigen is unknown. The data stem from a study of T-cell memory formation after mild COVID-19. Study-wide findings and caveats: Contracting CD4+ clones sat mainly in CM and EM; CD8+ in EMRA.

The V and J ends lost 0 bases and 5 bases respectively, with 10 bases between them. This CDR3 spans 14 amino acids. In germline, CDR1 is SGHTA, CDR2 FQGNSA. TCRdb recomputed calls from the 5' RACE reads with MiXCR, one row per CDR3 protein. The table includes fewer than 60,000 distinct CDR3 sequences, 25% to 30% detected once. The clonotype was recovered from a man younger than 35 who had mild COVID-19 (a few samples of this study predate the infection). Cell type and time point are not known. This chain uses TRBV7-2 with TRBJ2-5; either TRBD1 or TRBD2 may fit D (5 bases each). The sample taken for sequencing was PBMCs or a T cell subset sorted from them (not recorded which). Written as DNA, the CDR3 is TGTGCCAGCAGCTTAGCGAAGTGGGGGGAGACCCAGTACTTC. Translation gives CASSLAKWGETQYF.